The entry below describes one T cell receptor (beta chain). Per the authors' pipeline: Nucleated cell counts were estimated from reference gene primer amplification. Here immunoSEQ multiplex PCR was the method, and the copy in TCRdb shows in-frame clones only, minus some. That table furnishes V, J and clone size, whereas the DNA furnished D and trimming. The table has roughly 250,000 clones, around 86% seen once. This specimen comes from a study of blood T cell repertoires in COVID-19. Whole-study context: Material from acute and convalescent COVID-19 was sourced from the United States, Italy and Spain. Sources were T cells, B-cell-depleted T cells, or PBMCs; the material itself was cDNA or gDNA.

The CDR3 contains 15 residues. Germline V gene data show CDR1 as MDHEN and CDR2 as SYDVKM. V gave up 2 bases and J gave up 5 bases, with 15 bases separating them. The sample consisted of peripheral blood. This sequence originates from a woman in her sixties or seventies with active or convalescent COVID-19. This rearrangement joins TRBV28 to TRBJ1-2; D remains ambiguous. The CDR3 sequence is CASSLPTYPGYGYTF. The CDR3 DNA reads TGTGCCAGCAGTTTACCAACCTATCCGGGGTATGGCTACACCTTC.